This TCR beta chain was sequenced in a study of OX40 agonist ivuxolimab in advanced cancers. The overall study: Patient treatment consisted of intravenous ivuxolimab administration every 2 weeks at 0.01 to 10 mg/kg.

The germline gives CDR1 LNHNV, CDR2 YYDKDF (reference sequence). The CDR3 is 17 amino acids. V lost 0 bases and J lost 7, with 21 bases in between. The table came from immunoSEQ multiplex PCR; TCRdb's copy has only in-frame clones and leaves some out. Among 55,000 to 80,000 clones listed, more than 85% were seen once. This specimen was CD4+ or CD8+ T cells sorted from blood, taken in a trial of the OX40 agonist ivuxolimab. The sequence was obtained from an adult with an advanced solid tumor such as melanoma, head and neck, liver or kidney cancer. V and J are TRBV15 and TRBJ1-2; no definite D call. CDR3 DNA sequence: TGTGCCACCAGCAGAGAAGGTACGGCAGCCCCTGAGGGTGGCTACACCTTC. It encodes CATSREGTAAPEGGYTF.